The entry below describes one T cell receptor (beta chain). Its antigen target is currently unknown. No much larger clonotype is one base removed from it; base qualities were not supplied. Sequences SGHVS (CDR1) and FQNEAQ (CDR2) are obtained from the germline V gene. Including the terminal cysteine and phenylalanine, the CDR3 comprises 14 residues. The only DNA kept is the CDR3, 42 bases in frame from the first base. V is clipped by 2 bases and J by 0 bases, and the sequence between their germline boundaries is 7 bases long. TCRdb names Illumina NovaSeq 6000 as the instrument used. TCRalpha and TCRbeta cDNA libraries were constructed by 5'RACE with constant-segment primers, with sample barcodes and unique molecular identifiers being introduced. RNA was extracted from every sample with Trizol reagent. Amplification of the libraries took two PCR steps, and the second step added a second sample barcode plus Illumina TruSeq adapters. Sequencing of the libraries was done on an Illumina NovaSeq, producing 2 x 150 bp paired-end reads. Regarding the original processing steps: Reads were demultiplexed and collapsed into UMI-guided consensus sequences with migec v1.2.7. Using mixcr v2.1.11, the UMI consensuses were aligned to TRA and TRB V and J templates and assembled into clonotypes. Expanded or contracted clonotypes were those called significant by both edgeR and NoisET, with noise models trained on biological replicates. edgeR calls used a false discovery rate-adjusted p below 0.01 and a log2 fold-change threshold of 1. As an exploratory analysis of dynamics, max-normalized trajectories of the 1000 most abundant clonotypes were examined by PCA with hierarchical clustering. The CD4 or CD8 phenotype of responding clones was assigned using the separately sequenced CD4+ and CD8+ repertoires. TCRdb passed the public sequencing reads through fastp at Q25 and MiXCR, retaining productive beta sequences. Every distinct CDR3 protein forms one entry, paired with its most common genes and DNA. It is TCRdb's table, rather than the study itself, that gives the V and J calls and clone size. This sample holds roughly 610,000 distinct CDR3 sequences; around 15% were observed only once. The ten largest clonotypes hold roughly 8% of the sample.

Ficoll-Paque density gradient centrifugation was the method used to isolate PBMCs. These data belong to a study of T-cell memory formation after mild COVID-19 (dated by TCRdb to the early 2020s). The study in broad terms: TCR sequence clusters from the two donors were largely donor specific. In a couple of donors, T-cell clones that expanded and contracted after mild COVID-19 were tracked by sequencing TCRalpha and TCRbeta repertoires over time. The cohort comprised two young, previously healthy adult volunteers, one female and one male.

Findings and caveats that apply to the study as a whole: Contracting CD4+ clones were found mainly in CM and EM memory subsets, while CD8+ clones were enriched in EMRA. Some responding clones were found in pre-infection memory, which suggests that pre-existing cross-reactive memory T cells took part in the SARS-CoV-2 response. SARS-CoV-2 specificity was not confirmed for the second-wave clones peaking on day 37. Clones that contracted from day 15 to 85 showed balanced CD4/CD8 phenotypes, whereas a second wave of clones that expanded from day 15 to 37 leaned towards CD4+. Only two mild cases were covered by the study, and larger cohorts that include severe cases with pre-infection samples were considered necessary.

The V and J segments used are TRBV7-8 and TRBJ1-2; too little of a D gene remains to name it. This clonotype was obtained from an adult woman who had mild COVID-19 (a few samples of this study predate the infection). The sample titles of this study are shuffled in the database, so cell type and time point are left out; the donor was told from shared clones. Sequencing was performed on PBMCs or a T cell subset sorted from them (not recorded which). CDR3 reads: CASSLTDSNYGYTF. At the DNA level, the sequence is TGTGCCAGCAGCTTAACAGACTCTAACTATGGCTACACCTTC.